The entry below gives a single T cell receptor beta chain sequence along with its context. This sample was included in a study of long-term antiretroviral therapy in people with HIV. Running of the v3.0 immunoSEQ assay took place at survey level. The table came from immunoSEQ multiplex PCR; TCRdb's copy has only in-frame clones and leaves some out. The sample lists about 25,000 clones; around 83% were seen once. V lost 4 bases to trimming and J lost 2 bases, with 10 bases between them. In germline, CDR1 is SGHRS, CDR2 YFSETQ. This CDR3 contains 13 residues. Sequences were derived from unsorted PBMCs, sampled 1.9 years after starting antiretroviral therapy. This chain uses TRBV5-1 with TRBJ2-7, with D perhaps TRBD1 (6 bases). The source is a woman aged 25 to 39 with HIV. The CDR3 reads CASSPQGPYEQYF. The CDR3 DNA reads as TGCGCCAGCAGCCCACAGGGACCCTACGAGCAGTACTTC.